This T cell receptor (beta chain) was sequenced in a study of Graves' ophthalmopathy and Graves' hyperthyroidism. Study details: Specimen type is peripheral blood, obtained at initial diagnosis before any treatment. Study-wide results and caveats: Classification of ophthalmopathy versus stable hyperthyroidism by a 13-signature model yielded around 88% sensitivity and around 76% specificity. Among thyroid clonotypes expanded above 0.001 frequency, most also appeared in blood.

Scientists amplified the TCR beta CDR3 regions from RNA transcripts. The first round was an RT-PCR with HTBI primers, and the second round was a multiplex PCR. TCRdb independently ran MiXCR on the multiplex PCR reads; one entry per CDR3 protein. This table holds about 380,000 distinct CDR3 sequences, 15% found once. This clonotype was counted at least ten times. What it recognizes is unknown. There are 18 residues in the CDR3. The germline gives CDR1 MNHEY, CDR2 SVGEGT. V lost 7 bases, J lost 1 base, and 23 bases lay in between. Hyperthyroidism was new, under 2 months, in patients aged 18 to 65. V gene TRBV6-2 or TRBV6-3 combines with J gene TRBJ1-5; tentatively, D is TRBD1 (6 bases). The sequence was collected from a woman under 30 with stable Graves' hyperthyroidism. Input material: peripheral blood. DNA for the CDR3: TGTGCCAGCACCGAGGAGACAGGATCCCTTCTGAGCAATCAGCCCCAGCATTTT. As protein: CASTEETGSLLSNQPQHF.